The entry below gives a single T cell receptor beta chain sequence along with its context. The data originate from a study of cytomegalovirus exposure and HLA in healthy donors. Use of 60 Vbeta and 13 Jbeta primers characterized the PCR. Assay used: immunoSEQ multiplex PCR; TCRdb lists only in-frame clones, some missing. This table holds 200,000 to 250,000 clones, roughly four fifths found once. The receptor's source is a woman aged 55-69 years in good health and CMV-seropositive. The sequencing sample was made of PBMCs.

The CDR3 sequence is CATSRARTNEKLFF. CDR3 sequence (DNA): TGTGCCACCAGCAGAGCCAGAACTAATGAAAAACTGTTTTTT. The chain has TRBV15 and TRBJ1-4; D ambiguous. The germline gives CDR1 LNHNV, CDR2 YYDKDF (reference sequence). The CDR3 loop spans 14 amino acids. V was shortened by 1 base and J by 1 base, with 4 bases between the two germline ends.